The sequence of this T cell receptor (beta chain) was determined in a study of blood T cells in healthy people across ages. This CDR3 is 12 amino acids long. Primed by a sample-barcoded 5' primer and a J-beta primer mix, a second PCR proceeded for 7 to 11 cycles. TCRdb re-analysed the 5' RACE reads in MiXCR, keeping a single row per CDR3 protein. The table has approximately 900,000 distinct CDR3 sequences, roughly 29% seen once. Turning to this clonotype: Its cognate antigen is unknown. Sequence at one end of the junction differs from germline and may be a read error.

Overall study findings and caveats: A roughly linear age-dependent decrease characterized TCR beta diversity per million T cells.

The data also belong to a second study, concerning T cells of mothers and their children.

The chain couples TRBV12-3 or TRBV12-4 to TRBJ1-2, with D possibly TRBD1 on 5 matching bases. This TCR was recovered from a middle-aged woman in good health. The sequenced material came from blood. In DNA, the CDR3 is TGTGCCGGCAGCCGTCAGGGATGTGGCTACACCTTC. Its protein is CAGSRQGCGYTF.